This TCR beta chain was profiled in a study of blood T cell repertoires in COVID-19. About the research overall: Acute-phase and convalescent COVID-19 samples originated in the United States, Italy and Spain.

CDR1 and CDR2 from the germline V gene are SGHRS and YFSETQ. V shed 4 bases and J shed 8 bases, with 21 bases lying between them. The CDR3 has 16 amino acids. This clone was observed a single time. As processed by the authors: Amplification of reference gene primers was used by the study to estimate nucleated cell counts. The table came from immunoSEQ multiplex PCR; TCRdb's copy has only in-frame clones and leaves some out. D and trimming come from the DNA, and the V and J calls and clone size come from that table. The profile shows tens of thousands of clones, roughly four fifths of them singletons. J is TRBJ1-4 and V is TRBV5-1; a weak D match, TRBD1 (6 bases). The source of this sequence is a man over 45 with COVID-19, enrolled during active disease. Sequencing input: peripheral blood. This CDR3 reads CASSPGSIGGREKLFF. The CDR3 DNA sequence: TGCGCCAGCAGCCCGGGATCTATAGGGGGTCGGGAAAAACTGTTTTTT.